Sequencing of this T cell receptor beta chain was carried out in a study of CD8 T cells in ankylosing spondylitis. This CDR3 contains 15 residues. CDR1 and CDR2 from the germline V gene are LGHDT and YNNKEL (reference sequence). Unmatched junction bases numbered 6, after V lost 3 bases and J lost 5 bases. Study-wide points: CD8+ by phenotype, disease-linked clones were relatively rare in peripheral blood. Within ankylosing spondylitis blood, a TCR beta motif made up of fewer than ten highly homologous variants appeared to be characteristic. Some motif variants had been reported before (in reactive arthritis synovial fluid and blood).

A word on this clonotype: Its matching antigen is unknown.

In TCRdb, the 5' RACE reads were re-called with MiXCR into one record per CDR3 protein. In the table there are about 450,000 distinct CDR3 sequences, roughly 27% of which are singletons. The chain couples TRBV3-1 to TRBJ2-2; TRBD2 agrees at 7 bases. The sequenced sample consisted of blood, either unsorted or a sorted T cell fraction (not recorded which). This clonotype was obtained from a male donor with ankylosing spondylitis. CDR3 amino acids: CASSHPGLTTGELFF. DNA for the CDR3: TGTGCCAGCAGCCATCCGGGACTAACAACCGGGGAGCTGTTTTTT. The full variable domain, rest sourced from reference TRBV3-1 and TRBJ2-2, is DTAVSQTPKYLVTQMGNDKSIKCEQNLGHDTMYWYKQDSKKFLKIMFSYNNKELIINETVPNRFSPKSPDKAHLNLHINSLELGDSAVYFCASSHPGLTTGELFFGEGSRLTVL.